The sequence of this TCR beta chain was determined in a study of CD8 T cells in Susac syndrome. CD8+ and CD4+ T cells from blood underwent TCR beta sequencing. Each Susac syndrome patient had definite or probable disease by recently defined criteria. A note on this clonotype: Its antigen is currently unknown.

Study results and caveats: The study recognized that the number of individuals in its TCR sequencing and HLA analysis was relatively small.

About 0.5 to 1 ug RNA was reverse transcribed with random hexamers. MiXCR, run by TCRdb on the immunoSEQ multiplex PCR reads, gives a single entry per CDR3 protein. The table lists 200,000 to 250,000 distinct CDR3 sequences, 94% of them singletons. The length of the CDR3 is 11 residues. The V end lost 4 bases, the J end lost 8 bases, and 9 bases lay between the germline ends. CDR1 is SGHKS and CDR2 is YYEKEE in the germline V gene (reference sequence). The sequenced material came from CD4+ T cells from PBMCs. The chain combines TRBV5-5 with TRBJ1-2; D is unclear. The sequence derives from a human donor with Susac syndrome. In DNA, the CDR3 is TGTGCCAGCAGCCCAGAATGGGGCTACACCTTC. Protein sequence: CASSPEWGYTF.